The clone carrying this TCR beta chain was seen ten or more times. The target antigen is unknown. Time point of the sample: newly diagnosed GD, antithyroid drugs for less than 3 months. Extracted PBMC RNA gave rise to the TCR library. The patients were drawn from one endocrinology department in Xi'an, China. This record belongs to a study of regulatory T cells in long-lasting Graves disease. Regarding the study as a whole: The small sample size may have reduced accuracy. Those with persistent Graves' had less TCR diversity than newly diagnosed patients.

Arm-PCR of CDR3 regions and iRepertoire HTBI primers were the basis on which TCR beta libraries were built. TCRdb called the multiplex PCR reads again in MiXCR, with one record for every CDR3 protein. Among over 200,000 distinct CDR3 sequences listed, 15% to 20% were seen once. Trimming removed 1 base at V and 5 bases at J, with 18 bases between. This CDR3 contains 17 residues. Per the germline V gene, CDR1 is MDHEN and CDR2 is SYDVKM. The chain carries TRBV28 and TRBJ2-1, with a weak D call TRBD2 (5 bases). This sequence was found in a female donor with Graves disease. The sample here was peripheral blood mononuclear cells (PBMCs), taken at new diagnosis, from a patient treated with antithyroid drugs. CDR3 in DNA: TGTGCCAGCAGTTTATATGGGATGAGGGAGAGCCACAATGAGCAGTTCTTC. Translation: CASSLYGMRESHNEQFF.